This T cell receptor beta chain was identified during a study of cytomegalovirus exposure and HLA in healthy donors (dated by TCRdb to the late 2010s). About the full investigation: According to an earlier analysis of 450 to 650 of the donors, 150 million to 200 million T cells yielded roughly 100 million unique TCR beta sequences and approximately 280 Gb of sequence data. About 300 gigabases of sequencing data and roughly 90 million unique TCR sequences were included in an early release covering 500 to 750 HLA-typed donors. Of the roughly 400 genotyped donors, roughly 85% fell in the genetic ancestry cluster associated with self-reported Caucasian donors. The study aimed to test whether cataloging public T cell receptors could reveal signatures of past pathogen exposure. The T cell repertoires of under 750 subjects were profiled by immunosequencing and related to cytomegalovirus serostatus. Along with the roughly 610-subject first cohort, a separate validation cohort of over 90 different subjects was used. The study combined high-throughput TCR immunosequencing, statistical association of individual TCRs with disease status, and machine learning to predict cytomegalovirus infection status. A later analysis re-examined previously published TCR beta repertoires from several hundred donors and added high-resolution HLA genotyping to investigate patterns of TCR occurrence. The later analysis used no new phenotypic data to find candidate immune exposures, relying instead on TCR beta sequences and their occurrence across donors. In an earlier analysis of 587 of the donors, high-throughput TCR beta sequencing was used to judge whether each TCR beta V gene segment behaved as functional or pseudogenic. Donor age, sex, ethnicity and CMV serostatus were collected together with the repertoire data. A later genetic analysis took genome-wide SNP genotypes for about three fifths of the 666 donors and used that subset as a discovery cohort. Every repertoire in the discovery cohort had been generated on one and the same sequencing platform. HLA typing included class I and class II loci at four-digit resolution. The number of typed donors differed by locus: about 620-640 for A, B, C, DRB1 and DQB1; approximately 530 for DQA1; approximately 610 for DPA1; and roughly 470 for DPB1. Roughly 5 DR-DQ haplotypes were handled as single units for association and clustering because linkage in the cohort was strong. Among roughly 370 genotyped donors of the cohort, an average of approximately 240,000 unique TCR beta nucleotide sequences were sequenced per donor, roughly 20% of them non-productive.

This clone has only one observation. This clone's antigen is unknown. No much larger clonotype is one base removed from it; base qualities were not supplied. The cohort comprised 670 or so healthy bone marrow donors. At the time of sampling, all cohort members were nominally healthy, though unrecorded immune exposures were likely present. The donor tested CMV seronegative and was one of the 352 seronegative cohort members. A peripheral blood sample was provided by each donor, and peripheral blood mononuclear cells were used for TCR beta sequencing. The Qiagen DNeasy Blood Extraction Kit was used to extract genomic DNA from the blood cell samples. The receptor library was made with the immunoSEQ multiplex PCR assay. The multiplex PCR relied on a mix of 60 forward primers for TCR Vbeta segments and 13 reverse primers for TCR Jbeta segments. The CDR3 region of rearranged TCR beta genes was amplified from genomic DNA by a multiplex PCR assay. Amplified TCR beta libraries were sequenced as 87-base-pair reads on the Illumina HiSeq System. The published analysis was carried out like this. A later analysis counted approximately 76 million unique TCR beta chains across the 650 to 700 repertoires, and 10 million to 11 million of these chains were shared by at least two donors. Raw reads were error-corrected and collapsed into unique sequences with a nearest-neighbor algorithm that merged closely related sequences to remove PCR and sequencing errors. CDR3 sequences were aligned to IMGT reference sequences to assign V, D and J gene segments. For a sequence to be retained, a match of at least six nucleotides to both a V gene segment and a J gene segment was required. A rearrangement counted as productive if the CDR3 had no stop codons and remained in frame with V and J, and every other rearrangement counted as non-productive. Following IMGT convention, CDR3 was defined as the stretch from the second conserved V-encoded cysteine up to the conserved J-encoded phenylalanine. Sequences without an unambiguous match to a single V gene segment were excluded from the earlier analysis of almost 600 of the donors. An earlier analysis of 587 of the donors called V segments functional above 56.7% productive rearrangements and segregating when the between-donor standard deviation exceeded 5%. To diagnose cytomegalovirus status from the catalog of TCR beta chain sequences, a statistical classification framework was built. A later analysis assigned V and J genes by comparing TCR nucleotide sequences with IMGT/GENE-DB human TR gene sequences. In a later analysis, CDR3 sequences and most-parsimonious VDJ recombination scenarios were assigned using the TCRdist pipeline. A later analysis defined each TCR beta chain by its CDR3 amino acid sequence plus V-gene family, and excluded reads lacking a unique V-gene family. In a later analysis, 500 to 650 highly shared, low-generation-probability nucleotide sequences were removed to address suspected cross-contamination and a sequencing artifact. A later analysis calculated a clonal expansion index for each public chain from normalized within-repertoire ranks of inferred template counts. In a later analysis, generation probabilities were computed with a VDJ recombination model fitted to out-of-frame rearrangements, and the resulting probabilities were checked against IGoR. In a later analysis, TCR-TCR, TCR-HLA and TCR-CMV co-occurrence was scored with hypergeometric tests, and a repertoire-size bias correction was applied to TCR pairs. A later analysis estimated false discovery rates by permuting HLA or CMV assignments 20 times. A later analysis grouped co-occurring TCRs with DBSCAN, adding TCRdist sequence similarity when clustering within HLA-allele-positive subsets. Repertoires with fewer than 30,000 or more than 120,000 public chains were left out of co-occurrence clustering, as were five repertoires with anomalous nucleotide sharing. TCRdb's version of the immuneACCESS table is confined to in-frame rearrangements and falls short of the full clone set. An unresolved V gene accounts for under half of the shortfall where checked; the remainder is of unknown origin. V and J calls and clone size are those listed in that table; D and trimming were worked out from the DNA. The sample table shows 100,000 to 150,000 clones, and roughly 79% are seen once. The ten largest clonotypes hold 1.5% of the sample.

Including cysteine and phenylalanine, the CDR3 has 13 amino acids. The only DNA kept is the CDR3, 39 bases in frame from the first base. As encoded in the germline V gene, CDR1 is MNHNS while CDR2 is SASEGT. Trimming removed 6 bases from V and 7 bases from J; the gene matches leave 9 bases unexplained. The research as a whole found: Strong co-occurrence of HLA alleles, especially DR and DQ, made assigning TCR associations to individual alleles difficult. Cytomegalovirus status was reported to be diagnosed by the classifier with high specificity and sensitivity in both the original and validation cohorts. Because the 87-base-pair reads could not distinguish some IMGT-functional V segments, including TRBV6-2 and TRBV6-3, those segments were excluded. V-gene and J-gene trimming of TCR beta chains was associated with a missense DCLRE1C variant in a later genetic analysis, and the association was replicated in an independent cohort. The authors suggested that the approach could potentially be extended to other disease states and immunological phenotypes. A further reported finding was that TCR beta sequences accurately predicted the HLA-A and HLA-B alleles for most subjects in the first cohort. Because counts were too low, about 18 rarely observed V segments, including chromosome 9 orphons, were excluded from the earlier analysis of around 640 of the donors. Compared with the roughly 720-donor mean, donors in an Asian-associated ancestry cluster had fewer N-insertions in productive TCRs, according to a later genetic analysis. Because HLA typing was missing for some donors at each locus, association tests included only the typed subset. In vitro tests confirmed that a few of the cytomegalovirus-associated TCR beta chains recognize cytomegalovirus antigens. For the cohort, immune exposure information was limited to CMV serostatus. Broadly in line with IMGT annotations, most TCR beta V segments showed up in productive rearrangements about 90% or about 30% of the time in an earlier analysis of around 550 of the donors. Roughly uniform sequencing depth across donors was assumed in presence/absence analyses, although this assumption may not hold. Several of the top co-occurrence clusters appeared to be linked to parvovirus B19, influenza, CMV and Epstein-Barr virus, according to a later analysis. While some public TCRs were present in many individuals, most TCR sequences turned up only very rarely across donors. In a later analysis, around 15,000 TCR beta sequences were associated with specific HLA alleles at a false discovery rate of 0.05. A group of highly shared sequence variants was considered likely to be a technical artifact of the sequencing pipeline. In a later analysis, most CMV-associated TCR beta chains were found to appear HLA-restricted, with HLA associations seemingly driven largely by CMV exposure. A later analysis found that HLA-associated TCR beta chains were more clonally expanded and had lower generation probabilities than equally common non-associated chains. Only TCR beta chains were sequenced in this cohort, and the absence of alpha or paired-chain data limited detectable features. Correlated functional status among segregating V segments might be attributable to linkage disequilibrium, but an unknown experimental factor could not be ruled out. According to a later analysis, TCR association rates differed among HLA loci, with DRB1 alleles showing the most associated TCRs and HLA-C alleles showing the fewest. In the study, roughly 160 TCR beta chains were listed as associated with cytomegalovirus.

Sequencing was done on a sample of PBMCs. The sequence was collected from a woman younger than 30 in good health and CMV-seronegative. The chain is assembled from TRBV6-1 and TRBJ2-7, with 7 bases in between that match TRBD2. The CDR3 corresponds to CASSARGDGEQYF. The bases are TGTGCCAGCAGCGCCCGGGGGGACGGGGAGCAGTACTTC.